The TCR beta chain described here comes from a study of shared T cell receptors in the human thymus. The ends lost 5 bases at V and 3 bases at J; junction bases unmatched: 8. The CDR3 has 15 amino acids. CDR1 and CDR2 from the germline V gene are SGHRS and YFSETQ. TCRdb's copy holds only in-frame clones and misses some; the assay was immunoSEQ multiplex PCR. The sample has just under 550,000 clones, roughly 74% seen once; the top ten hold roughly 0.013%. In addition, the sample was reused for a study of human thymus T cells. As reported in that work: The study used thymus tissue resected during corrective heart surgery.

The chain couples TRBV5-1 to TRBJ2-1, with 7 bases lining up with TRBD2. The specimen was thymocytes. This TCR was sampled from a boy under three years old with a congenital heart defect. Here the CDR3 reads CASRRFGEGYNEQFF. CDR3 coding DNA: TGCGCCAGCAGGAGGTTTGGGGAGGGCTACAATGAGCAGTTCTTC.